The present entry profiles one T cell receptor beta chain with its context. These data come from a study of T cell changes during pregnancy in multiple sclerosis. This CDR3 comprises 16 residues. V was trimmed by 3 bases and J by 3 bases, leaving 16 bases between them. The germline CDR1 and CDR2 sequences are SEHNR and FQNEAQ (reference sequence). Sequenced by immunoSEQ multiplex PCR; TCRdb stores in-frame clones only, minus some. Of under 75,000 clones listed, roughly 89% are singletons. Sequences were derived from peripheral blood, sampled in the third trimester of pregnancy. The clonotype comes from a female donor in good health, enrolled as a control in a pregnancy study. The V call is TRBV7-9, the J call TRBJ2-3, with a possible D match to TRBD1 (6 bases). CDR3 sequence (DNA): TGTGCCAGCAGCTTTAATCAACAGGGTTGGACAGATACGCAGTATTTT. Its protein product is CASSFNQQGWTDTQYF. Looking up the rest from reference TRBV7-9 and TRBJ2-3 gives the full variable domain: DTGVSQNPRHKITKRGQNVTFRCDPISEHNRLYWYRQTLGQGPEFLTYFQNEAQLEKSRLLSDRFSAERPKGSFSTLEIQRTEQGDSAMYLCASSFNQQGWTDTQYFGPGTRLTVL.